This entry concerns a single T cell receptor beta chain. Germline CDR1 GTSNPN, CDR2 SVGIG (reference sequence). Trimming cost V 2 bases and J 7 bases, with 14 bases left between them. This CDR3 region has 13 residues. This table comes from immunoSEQ multiplex PCR, and its TCRdb copy is limited to in-frame clones, with some not included. The table records 110,000 or so clones, about 87% of them present only once. The entry originates in a study of blood T cell repertoires in COVID-19. Background on the study: Sites across the United States, Italy and Spain contributed samples from acute and convalescent COVID-19. T cells, B-cell-depleted T cells, or PBMCs provided the cDNA or gDNA that served as material.

V gene TRBV30 combines with J gene TRBJ2-5; D may be TRBD1 (6 bases). Source material: peripheral blood. The receptor was derived from a woman aged 45-65 years with acute or convalescent COVID-19. The CDR3 region is CAWSSQGKGTQYF. The CDR3 DNA sequence: TGTGCCTGGAGTTCTCAGGGGAAGGGGACCCAGTACTTC.